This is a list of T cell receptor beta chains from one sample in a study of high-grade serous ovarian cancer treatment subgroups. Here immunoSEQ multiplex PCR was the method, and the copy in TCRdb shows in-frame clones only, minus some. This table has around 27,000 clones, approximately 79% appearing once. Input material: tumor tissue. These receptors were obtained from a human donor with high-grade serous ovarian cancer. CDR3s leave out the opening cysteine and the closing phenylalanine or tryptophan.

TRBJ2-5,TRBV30,AWSPHSGGQETQY
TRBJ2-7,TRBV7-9,ASSPRQGASYEQY
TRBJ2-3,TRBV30,AWSRSAADTQY
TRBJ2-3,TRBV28,ASTNRLGGIVYTQY
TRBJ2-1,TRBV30,AWSALGMGEQF
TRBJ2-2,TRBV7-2,ASSLVRADTGELF
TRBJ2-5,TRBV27,ASRPTGMGFSRQETQY
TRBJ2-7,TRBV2,ASSGYRAGSSYEQY
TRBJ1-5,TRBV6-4,AKKDKRIYSNQPQH
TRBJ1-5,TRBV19,ASSMGGAVNQPQH
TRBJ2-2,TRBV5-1,ASSLAVALNTGELF
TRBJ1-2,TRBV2,ASSFRDSYGYT
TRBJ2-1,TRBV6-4,ASSEGGRAGEQF
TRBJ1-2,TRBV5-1,ASSLGVGIYGYT
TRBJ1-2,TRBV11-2,ASSPPGSNYGYT
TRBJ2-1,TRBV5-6,ASSFYLDPSSYNEQF
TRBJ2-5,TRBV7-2,ASSSNRDRETQY
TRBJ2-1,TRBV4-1,ASSQGALNLLRGNEQF
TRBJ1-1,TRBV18,ASSPAGNTEAF
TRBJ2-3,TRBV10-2,ASKNLGTSGSRTDTQY
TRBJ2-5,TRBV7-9,ASSLERSYREEAQY
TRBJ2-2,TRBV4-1,ASSLKATSPGELF
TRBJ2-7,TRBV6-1,ASSVRREGREY